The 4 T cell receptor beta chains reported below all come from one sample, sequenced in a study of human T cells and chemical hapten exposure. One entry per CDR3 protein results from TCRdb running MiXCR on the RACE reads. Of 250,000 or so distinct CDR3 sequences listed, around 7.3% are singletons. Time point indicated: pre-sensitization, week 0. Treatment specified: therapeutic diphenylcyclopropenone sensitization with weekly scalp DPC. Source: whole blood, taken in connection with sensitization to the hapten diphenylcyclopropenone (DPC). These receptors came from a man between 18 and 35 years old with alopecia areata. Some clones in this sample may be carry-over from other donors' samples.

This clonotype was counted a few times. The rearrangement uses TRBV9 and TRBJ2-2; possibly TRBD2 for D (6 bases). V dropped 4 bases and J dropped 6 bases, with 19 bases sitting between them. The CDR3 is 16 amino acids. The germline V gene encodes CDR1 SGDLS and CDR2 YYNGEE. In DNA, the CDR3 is TGTGCCAGCAGCCCAAGCCGGGTCCGGGACTCCGGGGAGCTGTTTTTT. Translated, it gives CASSPSRVRDSGELFF.

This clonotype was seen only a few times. This CDR3 is CSASPGLNQPQHF. The CDR3 DNA reads as TGCAGTGCTTCGCCGGGGCTCAATCAGCCCCAGCATTTT. V usage is TRBV20-1 and J usage is TRBJ1-5; TRBD1 is a possible D gene (5 bases). V was shortened by 5 bases and J by 3 bases, with 11 bases between the two germline ends. The CDR3 length is 13 residues. Germline CDR1 reads DFQATT; CDR2 reads SNEGSKA (reference sequence).

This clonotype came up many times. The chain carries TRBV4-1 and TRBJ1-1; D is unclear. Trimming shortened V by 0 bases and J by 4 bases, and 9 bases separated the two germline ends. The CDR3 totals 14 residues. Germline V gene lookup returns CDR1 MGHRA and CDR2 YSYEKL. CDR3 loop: CASSQDGVSTEAFF. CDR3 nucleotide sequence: TGCGCCAGCAGCCAAGACGGAGTCAGCACTGAAGCTTTCTTT.

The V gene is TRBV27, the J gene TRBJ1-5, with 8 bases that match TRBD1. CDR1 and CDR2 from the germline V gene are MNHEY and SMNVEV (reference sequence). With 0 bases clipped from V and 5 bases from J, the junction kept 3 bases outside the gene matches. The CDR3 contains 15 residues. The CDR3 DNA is TGTGCCAGCAGTTTATCGGCAGGGGGCCATCAGCCCCAGCATTTT. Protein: CASSLSAGGHQPQHF.